This TCR beta chain was identified during a study of T cell repertoires in cytomegalovirus infection. Study information: Use of recently identified HLA-C-restricted and well-studied HLA-B-restricted CMV epitopes was part of the study. Matching HLA type and CMV infection were both indicated by public TCR beta signatures.

About this clonotype itself: No antigen is known for it.

TCRdb independently ran MiXCR on the reads; one entry per CDR3 protein. The table includes hundreds of thousands of distinct CDR3 sequences, 33% detected once. Whole-study results and caveats: Summed frequency of public TCR beta families distinguished CMV carriers with the relevant HLA.

The germline gives CDR1 DFQATT, CDR2 SNEGSKA (reference sequence). This CDR3 region has 16 residues. V was shortened by 0 bases and J by 0 bases, with 14 bases between the two germline ends. Sequencing was performed on cultured PBMCs, taken from culture after CMV antigen stimulation. V gene TRBV20-1 combines with J gene TRBJ1-1, with a possible D match to TRBD1 (5 bases). The TCR sequence derives from a human donor in good health (CMV status not recorded). Some clones in this sample may be carry-over from other donors' samples. The CDR3 region is CSAREDTFRMNTEAFF. DNA of the CDR3: TGCAGTGCTAGAGAGGACACGTTCAGGATGAACACTGAAGCTTTCTTT.